The clone carrying this T cell receptor beta chain has just a few counts. The CDR3 has 14 residues. V was pared by 2 bases and J by 0 bases, with 7 bases between. Germline V gene lookup returns CDR1 SGHNT and CDR2 YYREEE (reference sequence). This sample was included in a study of cytomegalovirus exposure and HLA in healthy donors. Researchers ran the PCR with 60 Vbeta and 13 Jbeta primers. Data came from immunoSEQ multiplex PCR; TCRdb stores just in-frame clones and leaves some out. The data show around 220,000 clones, approximately 80% seen once. The sample taken for sequencing was PBMCs. The TCR was taken from a man aged 40-55 years in good health and CMV-seronegative. The chain couples TRBV5-4 to TRBJ2-3; TRBD1 is a possible D gene (5 bases). CDR3 region: CASSLKGSTDTQYF. The CDR3, as DNA: TGTGCCAGCAGCTTAAAGGGGAGCACAGATACGCAGTATTTT.